Listed below are T cell receptor beta chains from one sample, sequenced in a study of radiotherapy plus CTLA-4 blockade in lung cancer. The repertoire was sequenced with immunoSEQ multiplex PCR; TCRdb's copy has only in-frame clones and lacks some. This table has about 90,000 clones, under 85% appearing once. Sequencing used peripheral blood, obtained from a patient treated with radiotherapy plus ipilimumab. These receptor sequences come from a human donor with non-small cell lung cancer that progressed on radiotherapy plus ipilimumab. Both conserved end residues are part of each CDR3. Each record gives: J gene, clone size, D gene, V gene, CDR3 DNA, CDR3 protein. D genes are given only for firm matches. Clone size is given for some rows only: seen once, a few or many times, or a class if the clone is expanded.

TRBJ2-2,NA,NA,TRBV6-6,TGTGCCAGCGGGTCATTGCGCGCCGGGGAGCTGTTTTTT,CASGSLRAGELFF
TRBJ2-5,NA,NA,TRBV5-1,TGCGCCAGCAGCCGCTTAGCCAATCAAGAGACCCAGTACTTC,CASSRLANQETQYF
TRBJ2-2,NA,TRBD2,TRBV4-2,TGTGCCAGCAGCCAAGAGGGACTAGGGGCCTCCGGGGAGCTGTTTTTT,CASSQEGLGASGELFF
TRBJ1-1,NA,TRBD1,TRBV27,TGTGCCAGCAGTTTTGCGACAGGGGGCGGGACTGAAGCTTTCTTT,CASSFATGGGTEAFF
TRBJ2-5,NA,NA,TRBV28,TGTGCCAGCATCGACGGGGGACGGGAGACCCAGTACTTC,CASIDGGRETQYF
TRBJ1-1,NA,NA,TRBV6-1,TGTGCCAGCAGTGGAAACACTGAAGCTTTCTTT,CASSGNTEAFF
TRBJ1-5,once,NA,TRBV7-8,TGTGCCAGCTCCCGTGGCAATCAGCCCCAGCATTTT,CASSRGNQPQHF
TRBJ2-2,once,TRBD1,TRBV5-1,TGCGCCAGCAGCCCCGGACAGGGTCGCACCGGGGAGCTGTTTTTT,CASSPGQGRTGELFF
TRBJ1-5,NA,NA,TRBV19,TGTGCCAGTAGTATTGCCCAGGGCGATCAGCCCCAGCATTTT,CASSIAQGDQPQHF
TRBJ2-3,NA,NA,TRBV7-3,TGTGCCAGCAGCTTAGGGGGGCCGGATTCGGATACGCAGTATTTT,CASSLGGPDSDTQYF
TRBJ2-1,NA,TRBD2,TRBV6-5,TGTGCCAGCAGTCCGCGGGGGGTCCTTGAGCAGTTCTTC,CASSPRGVLEQFF
TRBJ2-3,NA,TRBD1,TRBV5-1,TGCGCCAGCAGCCGCTCCACTCAGGGGGCGAGGGATACGCAGTATTTT,CASSRSTQGARDTQYF
TRBJ1-5,few,NA,TRBV21-1,TGTGCCAGCACCCGAGACAGGGCGATCGAAAGTGGCAATCAGCCCCAGCATTTT,CASTRDRAIESGNQPQHF
TRBJ1-1,few,TRBD1,TRBV5-1,TGCGCCAGCTGGACAGGGGCGGCGAACACTGAAGCTTTCTTT,CASWTGAANTEAFF
TRBJ1-4,NA,NA,TRBV21-1,TGTGCCAGCAGCAGCAATAAAGACAGGCCGCCAACTAATGAAAAACTGTTTTTT,CASSSNKDRPPTNEKLFF
TRBJ2-5,NA,NA,TRBV5-1,TGCGCCAGCAGCTTGGCACTAGGGCAAGAGACCCAGTACTTC,CASSLALGQETQYF
TRBJ2-7,NA,TRBD1,TRBV6-5,TGTGCCAGCACCGGACAGGGGGCCGCTTCCTACGAGCAGTACTTC,CASTGQGAASYEQYF
TRBJ1-1,NA,NA,TRBV5-1,TGCGCCAGCAGCTTGGACGGGGAGAACACTGAAGCTTTCTTT,CASSLDGENTEAFF
TRBJ2-7,NA,TRBD1,TRBV2,TGTGCCAGCAGTGTGTCAGGGGGCCCCTACGAGCAGTACTTC,CASSVSGGPYEQYF
TRBJ1-2,NA,NA,TRBV5-1,TGCGCCAGCAGGGCTGAGGGCGGCTACACCTTC,CASRAEGGYTF
TRBJ2-5,NA,TRBD2,TRBV4-1,TGCGCCAGCAGCCACGAAAGCGGGGGGGCCCGGAAGACCCAGTACTTC,CASSHESGGARKTQYF
TRBJ2-3,once,NA,TRBV27,TGTGCCAGCAGTTTAAGAGGGACGTTACCAGATACGCAGTATTTT,CASSLRGTLPDTQYF
TRBJ2-1,NA,NA,TRBV12-2,TGTGCAAGTCGCTTAGAACCAGGGTATGAGCAGTTCTTC,CASRLEPGYEQFF